This TCR beta chain derives from a study of T-cell memory formation after mild COVID-19. Turning to the study itself: The TCR clusters were mostly specific to one donor.

Study-wide points: The pre-infection memory compartment contained some responding clones, suggesting cross-reactive memory joined.

This clonotype was counted between two and nine times. What it binds is not known. Barcoded TCR alpha and TCR beta cDNA libraries with UMIs came from 5'RACE using constant-segment primers. TCRdb reanalysed the 5' RACE reads using MiXCR and keeps one entry per CDR3 protein. The table lists around 440,000 distinct CDR3 sequences, 18% of them singletons. V lost 4 bases and J 8 bases, leaving 15 bases between the germline ends. CDR3 length equals 15 residues. Per germline, CDR1 MGHRA and CDR2 YSYEKL. The TCR sequence derives from an adult woman who had mild COVID-19 (a few samples of this study predate the infection). Cell type and time point are not known. The sample consisted of PBMCs or a T cell subset sorted from them (not recorded which). The V and J genes are TRBV4-1 and TRBJ1-6; D ambiguous. This CDR3 is CASSLIGTGYSPLHF. The CDR3 DNA sequence: TGCGCCAGCAGCCTTATAGGAACCGGGTATTCACCCCTCCACTTT.